A selection of T cell receptor beta chains follows, all from one sample in a study of blood T cell repertoires in COVID-19. The repertoire was sequenced with immunoSEQ multiplex PCR; TCRdb's copy has only in-frame clones and lacks some. The table has under 200,000 clones, 80% to 90% seen once. The sample taken for sequencing was PBMCs or T cells enriched from blood (not recorded which). The receptors were sampled from a woman aged 45-60 years in a cohort exposed to, infected with or recovered from COVID-19 (not recorded which). The CDR3 runs from the conserved cysteine through the conserved F or W. Fields, in order: clone size, D gene, CDR3 length, J gene, V gene, CDR3 DNA, CDR3 protein. The D gene is left open where the match is weak. Clone size, where shown, is once, few, many, or a class for clones that have expanded.

clone size: NA; D gene: NA; CDR3 length: 13; J gene: TRBJ2-1; V gene: TRBV9; CDR3 DNA: TGTGCCAGCAGCGCGACTCAGACGGGTGAGCAGTTCTTC; CDR3 protein: CASSATQTGEQFF
clone size: NA; D gene: NA; CDR3 length: 18; J gene: TRBJ1-4; V gene: TRBV21-1; CDR3 DNA: TGTGCCAGCAGCAAAGGTCGAGTAGGGACAGGGAGGAATGAAAAACTGTTTTTT; CDR3 protein: CASSKGRVGTGRNEKLFF
clone size: few; D gene: NA; CDR3 length: 12; J gene: TRBJ1-6; V gene: TRBV27; CDR3 DNA: TGTGCCAGCAGTTTGAGTGATTCACCCCTCCACTTT; CDR3 protein: CASSLSDSPLHF
clone size: few; D gene: NA; CDR3 length: 18; J gene: TRBJ1-6; V gene: TRBV6-1; CDR3 DNA: TGTGCCAGCAGTGAAGCGCGGGTGGAAGGGCCTGATAATTCACCCCTCCACTTT; CDR3 protein: CASSEARVEGPDNSPLHF
clone size: NA; D gene: NA; CDR3 length: 15; J gene: TRBJ2-2; V gene: TRBV28; CDR3 DNA: TGTGCCAGCTCAGTGAGGGGGGGAGTTAGGGCCGAGCTGTTTTTT; CDR3 protein: CASSVRGGVRAELFF
clone size: NA; D gene: NA; CDR3 length: 16; J gene: TRBJ1-1; V gene: TRBV5-8; CDR3 DNA: TGTGCCAGCAGCTTGGGTTTTAACGCAGAGAACACTGAAGCTTTCTTT; CDR3 protein: CASSLGFNAENTEAFF
clone size: NA; D gene: NA; CDR3 length: 13; J gene: TRBJ2-7; V gene: TRBV14; CDR3 DNA: TGTGCCAGCAGCGGGGACATTAAGGGGGAGCAGTACTTC; CDR3 protein: CASSGDIKGEQYF
clone size: NA; D gene: TRBD2; CDR3 length: 14; J gene: TRBJ2-1; V gene: TRBV10-2; CDR3 DNA: TGCGCCAGCAGTGATAATGGACTAGCCTATGAGCAGTTCTTC; CDR3 protein: CASSDNGLAYEQFF
clone size: NA; D gene: TRBD1; CDR3 length: 13; J gene: TRBJ1-5; V gene: TRBV12-3/TRBV12-4; CDR3 DNA: TGTGCCAGCCAGGGAACAGGGGGTCAGCCCCAGCATTTT; CDR3 protein: CASQGTGGQPQHF
clone size: NA; D gene: TRBD2; CDR3 length: 18; J gene: TRBJ2-3; V gene: TRBV7-2; CDR3 DNA: TGTGCCAGCAGCTTAAGACTAGCGGGGGGGCTCACTCCAGATACGCAGTATTTT; CDR3 protein: CASSLRLAGGLTPDTQYF
clone size: NA; D gene: NA; CDR3 length: 14; J gene: TRBJ1-4; V gene: TRBV5-6; CDR3 DNA: TGTGCCAGCAGCCGAAAGACAGTTAATGAAAAACTGTTTTTT; CDR3 protein: CASSRKTVNEKLFF
clone size: NA; D gene: NA; CDR3 length: 13; J gene: TRBJ2-5; V gene: TRBV12-5; CDR3 DNA: TGTGCTAGTGGTTTAGACCCAGGGGAGACCCAGTACTTC; CDR3 protein: CASGLDPGETQYF
clone size: NA; D gene: NA; CDR3 length: 13; J gene: TRBJ2-2; V gene: TRBV10-1; CDR3 DNA: TGCGCCAGCAGTGAGGCGTTGACCGGGGAGCTGTTTTTT; CDR3 protein: CASSEALTGELFF
clone size: NA; D gene: NA; CDR3 length: 14; J gene: TRBJ1-1; V gene: TRBV7-8; CDR3 DNA: TGTGCCAGCAGCTTATTTTCCGGGAACACTGAAGCTTTCTTT; CDR3 protein: CASSLFSGNTEAFF
clone size: NA; D gene: NA; CDR3 length: 14; J gene: TRBJ2-5; V gene: TRBV19; CDR3 DNA: TGTGCCAGTAATACCAACAGGGATCAAGAGACCCAGTACTTC; CDR3 protein: CASNTNRDQETQYF
clone size: NA; D gene: TRBD1; CDR3 length: 15; J gene: TRBJ1-2; V gene: TRBV5-1; CDR3 DNA: TGCGCCAGCAGCACGGGGACAGCCGCTGACTATGGCTACACCTTC; CDR3 protein: CASSTGTAADYGYTF
clone size: once; D gene: NA; CDR3 length: 12; J gene: TRBJ1-2; V gene: TRBV29-1; CDR3 DNA: TGCAGCGTTGGACGGGGGTCCTATGGCTACACCTTC; CDR3 protein: CSVGRGSYGYTF
clone size: once; D gene: TRBD2; CDR3 length: 16; J gene: TRBJ2-3; V gene: TRBV10-3; CDR3 DNA: TGTGCCATCAGTGAGGGACTAGCGGGCAGCACAGATACGCAGTATTTT; CDR3 protein: CAISEGLAGSTDTQYF
clone size: NA; D gene: NA; CDR3 length: 16; J gene: TRBJ2-2; V gene: TRBV7-7; CDR3 DNA: TGTGCTAGCAGCCCCCGCCCCGGACAAAACACCGGGGAGCTGTTTTTT; CDR3 protein: CASSPRPGQNTGELFF
clone size: NA; D gene: NA; CDR3 length: 16; J gene: TRBJ2-4; V gene: TRBV9; CDR3 DNA: TGTGCCAGCAGCGGCTCCACTGGACTAGCCAAAAACATTCAGTACTTC; CDR3 protein: CASSGSTGLAKNIQYF
clone size: NA; D gene: NA; CDR3 length: 18; J gene: TRBJ2-1; V gene: TRBV6-2/TRBV6-3; CDR3 DNA: TGTGCCAGCAGTTACTCGACCGCTGGGGCTTCCTATAACAATGAGCAGTTCTTC; CDR3 protein: CASSYSTAGASYNNEQFF
clone size: NA; D gene: NA; CDR3 length: 16; J gene: TRBJ1-3; V gene: TRBV6-2/TRBV6-3; CDR3 DNA: TGTGCCAGCAGTTACCAACAGAAGCTCTCTGGAAACACCATATATTTT; CDR3 protein: CASSYQQKLSGNTIYF
clone size: NA; D gene: TRBD2; CDR3 length: 14; J gene: TRBJ2-5; V gene: TRBV5-1; CDR3 DNA: TGCGCCAGCAGCTTTTTGGCGGGGGAAGAGACCCAGTACTTC; CDR3 protein: CASSFLAGEETQYF
clone size: once; D gene: TRBD2; CDR3 length: 18; J gene: TRBJ2-5; V gene: TRBV18; CDR3 DNA: TGTGCCAGCTCACTCGGACTAGCGGGAGGGCCGGGCCAAGAGACCCAGTACTTC; CDR3 protein: CASSLGLAGGPGQETQYF
clone size: once; D gene: TRBD2; CDR3 length: 15; J gene: TRBJ2-1; V gene: TRBV13; CDR3 DNA: TGTGCCAGCAGCTCTACGGGCGGGGGATACAATGAGCAGTTCTTC; CDR3 protein: CASSSTGGGYNEQFF
clone size: NA; D gene: NA; CDR3 length: 16; J gene: TRBJ2-5; V gene: TRBV3-1/TRBV3-2; CDR3 DNA: TGTGCCAGCAGCCAAGTAGGCAGAGCGGACCAAGAGACCCAGTACTTC; CDR3 protein: CASSQVGRADQETQYF
clone size: NA; D gene: TRBD2; CDR3 length: 16; J gene: TRBJ2-3; V gene: TRBV3-1/TRBV3-2; CDR3 DNA: TGTGCCAGCAGCCATTTACTAGCGGGAGGGGGAGATACGCAGTATTTT; CDR3 protein: CASSHLLAGGGDTQYF
clone size: few; D gene: TRBD2; CDR3 length: 15; J gene: TRBJ2-7; V gene: TRBV11-2; CDR3 DNA: TGTGCCAGCAGCTTATTGGGGGGGATGGTGTACGAGCAGTACTTC; CDR3 protein: CASSLLGGMVYEQYF
clone size: once; D gene: NA; CDR3 length: 14; J gene: TRBJ2-1; V gene: TRBV28; CDR3 DNA: TGTGCCAGCAGTCAAGCTAGCTCCTACAATGAGCAGTTCTTC; CDR3 protein: CASSQASSYNEQFF
clone size: NA; D gene: TRBD1; CDR3 length: 15; J gene: TRBJ1-2; V gene: TRBV28; CDR3 DNA: TGTGCCAGCAGTTTACCAGGGACAGCTAACTATGGCTACACCTTC; CDR3 protein: CASSLPGTANYGYTF
clone size: once; D gene: TRBD1; CDR3 length: 14; J gene: TRBJ1-2; V gene: TRBV20-1; CDR3 DNA: TGCAGTGCTAGTCGGGCAGGGGGAAACTATGGCTACACCTTC; CDR3 protein: CSASRAGGNYGYTF
clone size: NA; D gene: NA; CDR3 length: 15; J gene: TRBJ1-5; V gene: TRBV7-2; CDR3 DNA: TGTGCCAGCAGCCTAGTGTTGACAGAAACTCAGCCCCAGCATTTT; CDR3 protein: CASSLVLTETQPQHF
clone size: NA; D gene: NA; CDR3 length: 13; J gene: TRBJ1-4; V gene: TRBV18; CDR3 DNA: TGTGCCAGCTCACCATTCGGGGATGAAAAACTGTTTTTT; CDR3 protein: CASSPFGDEKLFF
clone size: NA; D gene: NA; CDR3 length: 16; J gene: TRBJ1-3; V gene: TRBV19; CDR3 DNA: TGTGCCAGTAGTAGCCGAGGAGGACTGGCTGGAAACACCATATATTTT; CDR3 protein: CASSSRGGLAGNTIYF
clone size: NA; D gene: NA; CDR3 length: 12; J gene: TRBJ2-7; V gene: TRBV12-3/TRBV12-4; CDR3 DNA: TGTGCCAGCGGAGACTTCTCGGGGGAGCAGTACTTC; CDR3 protein: CASGDFSGEQYF
clone size: NA; D gene: NA; CDR3 length: 15; J gene: TRBJ2-1; V gene: TRBV4-2; CDR3 DNA: TGTGCCAGCAGCCCCGGGAAGGAGGACTACAATGAGCAGTTCTTC; CDR3 protein: CASSPGKEDYNEQFF
clone size: NA; D gene: TRBD1; CDR3 length: 13; J gene: TRBJ1-2; V gene: TRBV28; CDR3 DNA: TGTGCCAGCGTACGACAGGGACCCTATGGCTACACCTTC; CDR3 protein: CASVRQGPYGYTF
clone size: NA; D gene: NA; CDR3 length: 15; J gene: TRBJ1-2; V gene: TRBV7-2; CDR3 DNA: TGTGCCAGCAGCCTCGCGCTACGGACGGAGGAGGGCTACACCTTC; CDR3 protein: CASSLALRTEEGYTF
clone size: NA; D gene: TRBD2; CDR3 length: 16; J gene: TRBJ2-1; V gene: TRBV5-1; CDR3 DNA: TGCGCCAGCAGCTTCCCCCTAGCGGGAGTGTACAATGAGCAGTTCTTC; CDR3 protein: CASSFPLAGVYNEQFF
clone size: NA; D gene: NA; CDR3 length: 13; J gene: TRBJ2-7; V gene: TRBV6-6; CDR3 DNA: TGTGCCAGCAGTAACCAGGGATTGAACGAGCAGTACTTC; CDR3 protein: CASSNQGLNEQYF
clone size: NA; D gene: NA; CDR3 length: 15; J gene: TRBJ2-3; V gene: TRBV9; CDR3 DNA: TGTGCCAGCAGCGCTACGGGGGATGCCACAGATACGCAGTATTTT; CDR3 protein: CASSATGDATDTQYF
clone size: NA; D gene: NA; CDR3 length: 15; J gene: TRBJ1-1; V gene: TRBV5-8; CDR3 DNA: TGTGCCAGCAGCTCACCCAGCGAAGGCTTAACTGAAGCTTTCTTT; CDR3 protein: CASSSPSEGLTEAFF
clone size: NA; D gene: NA; CDR3 length: 12; J gene: TRBJ2-2; V gene: TRBV30; CDR3 DNA: TGTGCCTGGAGTGCCCCAACCGGGGAGCTGTTTTTT; CDR3 protein: CAWSAPTGELFF
clone size: NA; D gene: TRBD1; CDR3 length: 19; J gene: TRBJ1-1; V gene: TRBV18; CDR3 DNA: TGTGCCAGCTCACCCCTATTCCCAGCCGGGACAGGGTTGAACACTGAAGCTTTCTTT; CDR3 protein: CASSPLFPAGTGLNTEAFF
clone size: few; D gene: TRBD2; CDR3 length: 14; J gene: TRBJ2-2; V gene: TRBV7-2; CDR3 DNA: TGTGCCAGCAGGTCGGGAGGGAACACCGGGGAGCTGTTTTTT; CDR3 protein: CASRSGGNTGELFF
clone size: NA; D gene: NA; CDR3 length: 13; J gene: TRBJ1-3; V gene: TRBV29-1; CDR3 DNA: TGCAGCGCCGAATCAGGGTCTGGAAACACCATATATTTT; CDR3 protein: CSAESGSGNTIYF
clone size: NA; D gene: TRBD1; CDR3 length: 12; J gene: TRBJ1-2; V gene: TRBV28; CDR3 DNA: TGTGCCAGCACAACCAACAGGGGGGGCTACACCTTC; CDR3 protein: CASTTNRGGYTF
clone size: NA; D gene: TRBD1; CDR3 length: 18; J gene: TRBJ1-1; V gene: TRBV25-1; CDR3 DNA: TGTGCCAGCAGTGCCCCTATCGGGACAGGCGTCAGGGACACTGAAGCTTTCTTT; CDR3 protein: CASSAPIGTGVRDTEAFF
clone size: NA; D gene: NA; CDR3 length: 13; J gene: TRBJ2-7; V gene: TRBV28; CDR3 DNA: TGTGCCAGCAACCCATCGGGGGCCTACGAGCAGTACTTC; CDR3 protein: CASNPSGAYEQYF
clone size: NA; D gene: NA; CDR3 length: 16; J gene: TRBJ2-7; V gene: TRBV5-6; CDR3 DNA: TGTGCCAGCAGCTTGTGGCGGGACAGTCCTACCTACGAGCAGTACTTC; CDR3 protein: CASSLWRDSPTYEQYF